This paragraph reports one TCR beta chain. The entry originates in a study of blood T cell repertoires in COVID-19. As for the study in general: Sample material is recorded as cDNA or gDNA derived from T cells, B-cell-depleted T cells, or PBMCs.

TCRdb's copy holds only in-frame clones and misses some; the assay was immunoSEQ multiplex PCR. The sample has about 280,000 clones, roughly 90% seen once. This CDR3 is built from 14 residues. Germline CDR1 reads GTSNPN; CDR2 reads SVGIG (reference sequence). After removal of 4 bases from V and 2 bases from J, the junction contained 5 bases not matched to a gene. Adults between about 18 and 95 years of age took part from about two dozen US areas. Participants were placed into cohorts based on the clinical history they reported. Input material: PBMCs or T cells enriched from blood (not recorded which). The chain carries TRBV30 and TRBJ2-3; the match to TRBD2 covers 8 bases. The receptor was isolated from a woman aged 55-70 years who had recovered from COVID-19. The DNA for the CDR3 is TGTGCCTGGATTAGGCGGGGGGACACAGATACGCAGTATTTT. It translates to CAWIRRGDTDTQYF.